This paragraph covers one T cell receptor (beta chain) sequence. Its cognate antigen is unknown. Those patients with uncontrolled infection, other autoimmune disease, pregnancy or lactation were excluded. This entry is derived from a study of T cells in Graves' hyperthyroidism and ophthalmopathy. Using RNA transcripts as the source, TCR beta CDR3 regions were amplified. Primed by the HTBI set, a first-round RT-PCR was run on the TCR CDR3. TCRdb re-derived calls from the multiplex PCR reads in MiXCR, one entry per CDR3 protein. The sample has over 550,000 distinct CDR3 sequences, approximately 15% seen once. The germline CDR1 and CDR2 sequences are MNHGY and SVAAGI. The CDR3 loop spans 13 amino acids. V lost 3 bases and J lost 8, with 13 bases in between. General study points: Ophthalmopathy onset followed model prediction by a median roughly 6 months.

The chain recombines TRBV6-9 with TRBJ1-1; D ambiguous. The sequence was collected from a woman aged 18-29 years with Graves' hyperthyroidism. The sequencing input was blood. As DNA, the CDR3 is TGTGCCAGCAGTTACATCCGGACCGAGGAAGCTTTCTTT. Its translation: CASSYIRTEEAFF.